A selection of T cell receptor beta chains follows, all from one sample in a study of blood T cell repertoires in COVID-19. TCRdb keeps only in-frame clones here, not all; method: immunoSEQ multiplex PCR. Of 240,000 or so clones listed, 86% are singletons. The material sequenced was peripheral blood. These receptors originate from a man aged 60 to 69 with acute or convalescent COVID-19. The CDR3 runs from the conserved cysteine through the conserved F or W. Fields, in order: V gene, J gene, CDR3 protein.

v_call: TRBV7-3
j_call: TRBJ1-6
cdr3_aa: CASSSGRAPSPLHF

v_call: TRBV3-1/TRBV3-2
j_call: TRBJ2-7
cdr3_aa: CASSQAGTSGNEQYF

v_call: TRBV28
j_call: TRBJ1-5
cdr3_aa: CASTIGSGPNQPQHF

v_call: TRBV12-3/TRBV12-4
j_call: TRBJ2-3
cdr3_aa: CASSLQGTDTQYF

v_call: TRBV24-1
j_call: TRBJ1-1
cdr3_aa: CATSAGVGDTEAFF

v_call: TRBV28
j_call: TRBJ2-5
cdr3_aa: CASSSPQGAKRETQYF

v_call: TRBV4-3
j_call: TRBJ1-1
cdr3_aa: CASSQELAPREAFF

v_call: TRBV11-1
j_call: TRBJ2-3
cdr3_aa: CASSLEAGGDTQYF

v_call: TRBV11-1
j_call: TRBJ2-3
cdr3_aa: CASSMGQYSDTQYF

v_call: TRBV28
j_call: TRBJ1-6
cdr3_aa: CASSFWQGSPLHF

v_call: TRBV2
j_call: TRBJ1-2
cdr3_aa: CASSGLSRNYGYTF

v_call: TRBV5-1
j_call: TRBJ2-2
cdr3_aa: CASSLATGTGELFF

v_call: TRBV11-3
j_call: TRBJ1-5
cdr3_aa: CASSFFRGSNQPQHF

v_call: TRBV3-1/TRBV3-2
j_call: TRBJ2-7
cdr3_aa: CASSSAGSSGRYEQYF

v_call: TRBV10-2
j_call: TRBJ2-1
cdr3_aa: CASSGPSGSQYNEQFF

v_call: TRBV5-1
j_call: TRBJ2-2
cdr3_aa: CASSILGVDTGELFF

v_call: TRBV30
j_call: TRBJ2-7
cdr3_aa: CAWNYGRGPYEQYF

v_call: TRBV5-1
j_call: TRBJ2-2
cdr3_aa: CASSLSGSTAGELFF

v_call: TRBV9
j_call: TRBJ1-2
cdr3_aa: CASSPDRGNYGYTF

v_call: TRBV11-2
j_call: TRBJ2-5
cdr3_aa: CASSVGHQETQYF

v_call: TRBV27
j_call: TRBJ1-1
cdr3_aa: CASSGQGAHTEAFF

v_call: TRBV30
j_call: TRBJ2-3
cdr3_aa: CAWSGTSGKGDTQYF

v_call: TRBV5-1
j_call: TRBJ2-2
cdr3_aa: CASSFSPYTGELFF

v_call: TRBV7-6
j_call: TRBJ2-7
cdr3_aa: CASSLGTSGSYEQYF

v_call: TRBV10-3
j_call: TRBJ2-7
cdr3_aa: CAISESLAEYEQYF

v_call: TRBV6-5
j_call: TRBJ1-1
cdr3_aa: CASSYSGTGRNTEAFF

v_call: TRBV5-1
j_call: TRBJ1-5
cdr3_aa: CASSLTPNQDRVHQPQHF

v_call: TRBV4-1
j_call: TRBJ1-5
cdr3_aa: CASSPGTTTNQPQHF

v_call: TRBV28
j_call: TRBJ2-7
cdr3_aa: CASRFSGDPREQYF